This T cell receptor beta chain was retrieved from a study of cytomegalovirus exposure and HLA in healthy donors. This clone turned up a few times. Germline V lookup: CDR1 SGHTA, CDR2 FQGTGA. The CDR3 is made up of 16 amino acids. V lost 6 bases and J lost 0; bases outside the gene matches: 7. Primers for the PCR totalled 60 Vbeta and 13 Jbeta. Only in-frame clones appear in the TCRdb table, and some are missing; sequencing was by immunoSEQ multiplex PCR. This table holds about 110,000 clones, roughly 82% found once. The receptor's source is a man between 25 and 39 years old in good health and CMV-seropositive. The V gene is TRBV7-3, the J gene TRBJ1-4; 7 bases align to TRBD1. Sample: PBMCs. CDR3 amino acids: CASRLKDRTTNEKLFF. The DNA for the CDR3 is TGTGCCAGCAGACTCAAGGACAGGACAACTAATGAAAAACTGTTTTTT.